These 11 T cell receptor beta chains originate from one sample sequenced in a study of cytomegalovirus exposure and HLA in healthy donors. Primers: 60 Vbeta forward and 13 Jbeta reverse. The repertoire was sequenced with immunoSEQ multiplex PCR; TCRdb's copy has only in-frame clones and lacks some. The table shows roughly 250,000 clones, with roughly four fifths occurring only once. Sequencing was performed on PBMCs. These receptors came from a woman aged 40 to 50 in good health and CMV-seropositive.

In the case of this clone: One end of the junction is discordant with germline, which a read error may explain. The chain employs TRBV7-9 and TRBJ2-6; D remains ambiguous. This CDR3 region has 16 residues. The V gene's germline CDR1 is SEHNR and CDR2 FQNEAQ (reference sequence). CDR3 bases: TGCGCCAGCAGCCAAGTCTCAGGTTCTGGGGCCAACGTCCTGACTTTC. Translated, it gives CASSQVSGSGANVLTF.

The chain has TRBV19 and TRBJ1-1; 9 bases are shared with TRBD1. The ends lost 8 bases at V and 3 bases at J; junction bases unmatched: 10. The CDR3 covers 15 residues. Germline CDR1 reads LNHDA; CDR2 reads SQIVND (reference sequence). CDR3 DNA sequence: TGTGCCAGTGATATAGAGGGACAGGGACACACTGAAGCTTTCTTT. It translates to CASDIEGQGHTEAFF.

The gene calls are TRBV4-3 and TRBJ2-1; 8 nucleotides agree with TRBD2. This CDR3 region has 16 residues. Germline assignment: CDR1 LGHNA and CDR2 YSLEER. With 1 base clipped from V and 10 bases from J, the junction kept 12 bases outside the gene matches. CDR3 bases: TGCGCCAGCAGCCAAGGGCTGGGACTAGGCCATGGAGAGCAGTTCTTC. This gives the protein CASSQGLGLGHGEQFF.

The CDR3 region is CSSRTSGSADTQYF. CDR3 coding DNA: TGCAGCTCCAGGACTAGCGGGAGCGCAGATACGCAGTATTTT. The rearrangement uses TRBV29-1 and TRBJ2-3; 13 bases are shared with TRBD2. Germline assignment: CDR1 SQVTM and CDR2 ANQGSEA. Trimming removed 8 bases from V and 4 bases from J; junction bases left unmatched: 6. The CDR3 totals 14 residues.

The chain couples TRBV27 to TRBJ2-1; D might be TRBD1 (7 bases). Trimming left V 6 bases short and J 3 bases short, with 9 bases between. This CDR3 region has 13 residues. Germline CDR1 MNHEY, CDR2 SMNVEV (reference sequence). The CDR3 bases are TGTGCCAGCAGGCAGGGGGGCTACAATGAGCAGTTCTTC. Translation: CASRQGGYNEQFF.

The J gene is TRBJ2-3, the V gene TRBV4-2, with TRBD2 matching over 7 bases. V was pared by 1 base and J by 4 bases, with 8 bases of the junction left unmatched. CDR1 LGHNA and CDR2 YNFKEQ come from the germline V gene. CDR3 length: 16 residues. CDR3 sequence (DNA): TGTGCCAGCAGCCAAGGTGGCGGGAGACTCGCAGATACGCAGTATTTT. This translates into CASSQGGGRLADTQYF.

The rearrangement joins TRBV9 to TRBJ2-5, with 10 bases identical to TRBD2. This CDR3 contains 14 residues. Looked up from germline, CDR1 is SGDLS and CDR2 is YYNGEE. The V segment lost 0 bases and the J segment 5 bases; nucleotides outside the gene matches: 1. CDR3 DNA: TGTGCCAGCAGCGTAGAAGCGGGAGGGGAGACCCAGTACTTC. This codes for CASSVEAGGETQYF.

CDR3 loop: CASSSRDRVLPQEAFF. CDR3 bases: TGTGCCAGCAGTAGCCGGGACAGGGTATTACCCCAGGAAGCTTTCTTT. V gene TRBV27 combines with J gene TRBJ1-1, with TRBD1 identical over 9 bases. Germline CDR1 MNHEY, CDR2 SMNVEV (reference sequence). V shed 5 bases, J shed 8 bases, and the junction held 15 bases outside the gene matches. The CDR3 runs to 16 residues.

V and J are TRBV27 and TRBJ1-2; 7 positions agree with TRBD1. The V gene end was trimmed by 6 bases and the J gene end by 7 bases; junction bases not matched to a gene: 11. The germline CDR1 and CDR2 sequences are MNHEY and SMNVEV (reference sequence). The CDR3 has 14 residues. The CDR3 nucleotides read TGTGCCAGCAGATACATTGGGACAGCCCTTGGCTACACCTTC. Protein product: CASRYIGTALGYTF.

The J gene is TRBJ1-2, the V gene TRBV7-9; 7 bases align to TRBD1. The trim removed 5 bases at V and 4 bases at J, leaving 4 bases unmatched. This CDR3 contains 13 residues. Germline V gives CDR1 SEHNR, CDR2 FQNEAQ (reference sequence). CDR3 region: CASSLTGAYGYTF. DNA of the CDR3: TGTGCCAGCAGCCTAACAGGGGCCTATGGCTACACCTTC.

This clone has only a few counts. The chain is built from TRBV27 and TRBJ2-1; possible D gene TRBD2, 6 bases. The CDR3 consists of 14 residues. V was trimmed by 6 bases and J by 13 bases, leaving 22 bases between them. Germline V lookup: CDR1 MNHEY, CDR2 SMNVEV (reference sequence). CDR3 loop: CASRPFAGTRDQFF. The CDR3 DNA follows: TGTGCCAGCAGACCCTTTGCCGGGACGCGGGATCAGTTCTTC.